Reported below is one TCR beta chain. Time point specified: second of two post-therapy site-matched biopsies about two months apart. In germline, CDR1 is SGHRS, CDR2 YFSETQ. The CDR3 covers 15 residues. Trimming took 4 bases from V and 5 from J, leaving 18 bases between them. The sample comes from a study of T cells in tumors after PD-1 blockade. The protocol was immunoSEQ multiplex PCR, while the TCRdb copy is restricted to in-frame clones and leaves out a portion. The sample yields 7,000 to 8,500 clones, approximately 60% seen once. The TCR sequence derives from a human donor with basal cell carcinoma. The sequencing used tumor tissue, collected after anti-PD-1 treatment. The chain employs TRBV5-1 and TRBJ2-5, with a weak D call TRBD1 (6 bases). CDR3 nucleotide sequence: TGCGCCAGCAGCCCAATGGGGGACACCTTGGAGACCCAGTACTTC. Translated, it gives CASSPMGDTLETQYF. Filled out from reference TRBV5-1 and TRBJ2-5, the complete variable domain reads KAGVTQTPRYLIKTRGQQVTLSCSPISGHRSVSWYQQTPGQGLQFLFEYFSETQRNKGNFPGRFSGRQFSNSRSEMNVSTLELGDSALYLCASSPMGDTLETQYFGPGTRLLVL.